This T cell receptor beta chain originates from a study of technical replicates of blood from a handful of donors. Method: immunoSEQ multiplex PCR; TCRdb's copy keeps in-frame clones and lacks some. The data contain more than 80,000 clones, approximately 95% of them seen just once; the ten biggest clones take up under 0.35%. The sample was T cells isolated from PBMCs. The TCR sequence derives from a human donor in good health.

CDR3 protein: CASGLGGSYEQYF. Written as DNA, the CDR3 is TGTGCCAGCGGGCTTGGGGGGAGCTACGAGCAGTACTTC. This chain joins TRBV2 and TRBJ2-7; a possible D gene is TRBD2 (6 bases). V was trimmed by 8 bases and J by 3 bases, leaving 14 bases between them. CDR1 SNHLY and CDR2 FYNNEI come from the germline V gene. The CDR3 sequence is 13 residues long.